The clone carrying this TCR beta chain came up many times. V gave up 3 bases and J gave up 4 bases, with 15 bases separating them. The CDR3 is made up of 15 amino acids. This sample was taken from a study of T cells in Graves' hyperthyroidism and ophthalmopathy. Amplified TCR beta CDR3 regions came from RNA transcripts. An initial round of RT-PCR targeting the TCR CDR3 relied on the HTBI primer set. TCRdb fed the multiplex PCR reads into MiXCR, producing one record per CDR3 protein. In the table there are more than 500,000 distinct CDR3 sequences, 15% to 20% of which are singletons. The receptor's source is a woman aged 25 to 39 with Graves' ophthalmopathy. The gene calls are TRBV12-3 or TRBV12-4 and TRBJ1-2; tentatively, D is TRBD1 (6 bases). The specimen was blood. Written as DNA, the CDR3 is TGTGCCAGCAGTTTCGACCGGGGGCCCACCTATGGCTACACCTTC. It specifies CASSFDRGPTYGYTF.